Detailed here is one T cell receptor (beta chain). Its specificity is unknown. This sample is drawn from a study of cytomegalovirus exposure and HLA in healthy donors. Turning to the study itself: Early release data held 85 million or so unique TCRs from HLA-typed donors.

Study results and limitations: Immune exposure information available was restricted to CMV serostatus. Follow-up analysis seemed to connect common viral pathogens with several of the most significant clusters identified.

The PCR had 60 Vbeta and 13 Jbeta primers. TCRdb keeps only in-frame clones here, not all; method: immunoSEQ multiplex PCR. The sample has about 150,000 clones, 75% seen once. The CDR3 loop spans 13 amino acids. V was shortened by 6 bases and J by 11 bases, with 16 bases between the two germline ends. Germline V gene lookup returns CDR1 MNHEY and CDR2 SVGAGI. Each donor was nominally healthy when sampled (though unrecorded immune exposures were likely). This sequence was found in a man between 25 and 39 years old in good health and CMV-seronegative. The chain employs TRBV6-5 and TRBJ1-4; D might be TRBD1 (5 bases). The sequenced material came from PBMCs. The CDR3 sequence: CASRESPRGKLFF. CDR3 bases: TGTGCCAGCAGAGAAAGTCCTCGGGGGAAACTGTTTTTT.